This note documents a single T cell receptor (beta chain) sequence. TCRdb's table, derived via immunoSEQ multiplex PCR, lists solely in-frame clones and lacks some. The sample records some 24,000 clones, 86% being singletons. V lost 4 bases to trimming and J lost 4 bases; unmatched junction nucleotides: 11. Germline CDR1 MDHEN, CDR2 SYDVKM. CDR3 size: 16 residues. The entry originates in a study of T cell responses to AZD1222 COVID-19 vaccine. The sequenced sample was peripheral blood, obtained 28 days after the second AZD1222 dose. The chain combines TRBV28 with TRBJ2-5; TRBD2 matches at 8 bases. This sequence was found in an adult who received the AZD1222 COVID-19 vaccine. This CDR3 is CASSSGTRLVSETQYF. The CDR3 bases are TGTGCCAGCAGTTCCGGGACTAGGTTGGTCTCAGAGACCCAGTACTTC.